Listed below are T cell receptor beta chains from one sample, sequenced in a study of T cell repertoires in cytomegalovirus infection. TCRdb passed the reads through MiXCR, listing each CDR3 protein once. The sample has fewer than 300,000 distinct CDR3 sequences, 25% seen once; the top ten hold approximately 15%. What was sequenced was PBMCs. Source of these receptors: a human donor in good health (CMV status not recorded). Some clones in this sample may be carry-over from other donors' samples. CDR3s include the opening cysteine and the closing phenylalanine or tryptophan.

TRBV7-3	TRBJ2-3	CASSLDGVGRDTQYF
TRBV12-3/TRBV12-4	TRBJ1-6	CASSFAGEGSSYNSPLHF
TRBV7-3	TRBJ2-1	CASSPGTGAYNEQFF
TRBV11-2	TRBJ2-1	CASSLLVTSGSHEQFF
TRBV30	TRBJ1-5	CAWSGQGSNQPQHF
TRBV6-5	TRBJ2-3	CASKGAGADTQYF
TRBV5-6	TRBJ2-1	CASSSSGGRNYNEQFF
TRBV2	TRBJ2-3	CAILPYREEDTQYF
TRBV7-8	TRBJ1-2	CASSLGTGRVLMENYGYTF
TRBV11-2	TRBJ2-5	CASSLFVTSSVEGTQYF
TRBV7-2	TRBJ2-3	CASSLKGMRAASTDTQYF
TRBV7-8	TRBJ2-1	CASSLPGLARNEQFF
TRBV6-5	TRBJ2-3	CASSYGGAGGADTQYF
TRBV7-9	TRBJ1-1	CASSLAGRFEAFF
TRBV6-8	TRBJ1-3	CASRSNRFSVNTIYF
TRBV28	TRBJ1-5	CASSLFVPGDQPQHF
TRBV7-2	TRBJ2-1	CASSPFPRGGNEQFF
TRBV7-2	TRBJ2-5	CASSRTSESQETQYF
TRBV5-6	TRBJ2-1	CASLRQGPGLAGGPYNEQFF
TRBV19	TRBJ2-1	CASRPNRDRGLGEQFF
TRBV7-2	TRBJ2-2	CASSSVRANTGELFF
TRBV7-8	TRBJ2-7	CASTLRGNSPDEQYF
TRBV6-5	TRBJ2-1	CASSYSSPSSSYNEQFF
TRBV10-3	TRBJ1-1	CAIKTGERTEAFF
TRBV7-2	TRBJ2-2	CASKKARSTGELFF
TRBV28	TRBJ1-4	CASSLYRVNEKLFF
TRBV6-1	TRBJ2-7	CASTPTGGSQGYEQYF
TRBV9	TRBJ2-1	CASSAGQGPSRQFF